The 21 T cell receptor beta chains reported below all come from one sample, sequenced in a study of blood T cell repertoires in COVID-19 (dated by TCRdb to 2020 to 2022). The method behind the library was the immunoSEQ multiplex PCR assay. This is the immuneACCESS table as TCRdb keeps it, with only in-frame sequences that have V and J called. A part of the clones is gone; compared with another copy, unresolved V genes explain less than half, and the rest is unexplained. Within this sample are under 450,000 clones, with approximately 86% of them counted one time only. The biggest ten clones account for 7% to 7.5% of the sample. The sample comprised peripheral blood. These receptors came from a woman aged 60-75 years with COVID-19, enrolled during active disease.

The chain recombines TRBV30 with TRBJ1-4, with 9 bases that match TRBD1. Unmatched junction bases numbered 8, after V lost 5 bases and J lost 7 bases. CDR1 and CDR2 from the germline V gene are GTSNPN and SVGIG (reference sequence). This CDR3 region has 14 residues. CDR3 sequence reads: CAWRSGTGIEKLFF. The CDR3 DNA follows: TGTGCCTGGCGGTCGGGGACAGGGATTGAAAAACTGTTTTTT.

The V call is TRBV27, the J call TRBJ1-6; 10 bases agree with TRBD1. The germline V gene encodes CDR1 MNHEY and CDR2 SMNVEV (reference sequence). Trimming cost V 7 bases and J 7 bases; bases outside gene matches: 10. The CDR3 extends over 16 amino acids. CDR3 protein: CASNPLGQGPNSPLHF. DNA of the CDR3: TGTGCCAGCAATCCGCTGGGACAGGGGCCGAATTCACCCCTCCACTTT.

The rearrangement links TRBV4-2 to TRBJ1-2; 7 bases match TRBD1. Germline V gene lookup returns CDR1 LGHNA and CDR2 YNFKEQ. The CDR3 totals 14 residues. Germline trimming cut 0 bases from V and 6 bases from J; bases unmatched to any gene: 4. CDR3 amino acids: CASSQEGGPNGYTF. In DNA, the CDR3 is TGTGCCAGCAGCCAAGAAGGGGGCCCTAATGGCTACACCTTC.

The chain has TRBV7-8 and TRBJ1-1; D remains unclear. The CDR3 covers 11 residues. Trimming cost V 5 bases and J 3 bases, with 4 bases left between them. From germline, CDR1 is SGHVS and CDR2 FQNEAQ. CDR3 DNA: TGTGCCAGCAGCCCATACACTGAAGCTTTCTTT. Its protein product is CASSPYTEAFF. The complete variable domain, with remaining parts taken from reference TRBV7-8 and TRBJ1-1, reads GAGVSQSPRYKVAKRGQDVALRCDPISGHVSLFWYQQALGQGPEFLTYFQNEAQLDKSGLPSDRFFAERPEGSVSTLKIQRTQQEDSAVYLCASSPYTEAFFGQGTRLTVV.

CDR3 in amino acids: CASSLVRGSQETQYF. The CDR3, as DNA: TGTGCCAGCAGCTTAGTGAGAGGAAGCCAAGAGACCCAGTACTTC. V usage is TRBV7-6 and J usage is TRBJ2-5; D ambiguous. V lost 1 base and J lost 1, with 10 bases in between. CDR3 length: 15 amino acids. Germline V gene lookup returns CDR1 SGHVS and CDR2 FNYEAQ. Supplemented by reference TRBV7-6 and TRBJ2-5, the full variable domain reads GAGVSQSPRYKVTKRGQDVALRCDPISGHVSLYWYRQALGQGPEFLTYFNYEAQQDKSGLPNDRFSAERPEGSISTLTIQRTEQRDSAMYRCASSLVRGSQETQYFGPGTRLLVL.

This clone was counted between two and nine times. The chain links TRBV19 to TRBJ1-1; no reliable D call. V was trimmed by 7 bases and J by 6 bases, leaving 15 bases between them. Per germline, CDR1 LNHDA and CDR2 SQIVND (reference sequence). This CDR3 is built from 13 residues. As DNA, the CDR3 is TGTGCCAGTATCGGGAGAAACGGGGCTGAAGCTTTCTTT. It is translated as CASIGRNGAEAFF.

The chain carries TRBV6-4 and TRBJ2-5, with TRBD2 as a possible D gene (6 bases). Looked up from germline, CDR1 is MRHNA and CDR2 is SNTAGT. Trimming pared 0 bases from V and 4 bases from J, leaving 15 bases between. There are 16 residues in the CDR3. The DNA for the CDR3 is TGTGCCAGCAGTGACTCAGAATCGATTAGCGGAGAGACCCAGTACTTC. Its translation is CASSDSESISGETQYF.

The chain couples TRBV5-1 to TRBJ2-5, with 9 bases matching TRBD1. Looked up from germline, CDR1 is SGHRS and CDR2 is YFSETQ. This CDR3 has 13 amino acids. V was clipped by 7 bases and J by 1 base; unmatched bases: 2. The CDR3 loop is CASSDRGQETQYF. The CDR3 DNA sequence: TGCGCCAGCTCGGACAGGGGCCAAGAGACCCAGTACTTC.

The rearrangement joins TRBV13 to TRBJ2-3, with 9 nucleotides matching TRBD2. V was pared by 2 bases and J by 5 bases, with 5 bases of the junction left unmatched. The CDR3 is made up of 15 amino acids. Germline CDR1 is PRHDT and CDR2 is FYEKMQ (reference sequence). CDR3 in DNA: TGTGCCAGCAGCTTACCTAGCGGGGATGGAGATACGCAGTATTTT. This sequence encodes CASSLPSGDGDTQYF.

V gene TRBV30 combines with J gene TRBJ2-1, with unresolved D. Trimming pared 0 bases from V and 4 bases from J, leaving 7 bases between. This CDR3 comprises 13 residues. Per the germline V gene, CDR1 is GTSNPN and CDR2 is SVGIG (reference sequence). DNA of the CDR3: TGTGCCTGGAGTGTGGCACATTACAATGAGCAGTTCTTC. Translating it yields CAWSVAHYNEQFF. Variable domain in full (rest from reference TRBV30 and TRBJ2-1): SQTIHQWPATLVQPVGSPLSLECTVEGTSNPNLYWYRQAAGRGLQLLFYSVGIGQISSEVPQNLSASRPQDRQFILSSKKLLLSDSGFYLCAWSVAHYNEQFFGPGTRLTVL.

The V and J genes are TRBV7-8 and TRBJ2-7; perhaps TRBD2 as D (5 bases). CDR3 size: 15 residues. Germline V lookup: CDR1 SGHVS, CDR2 FQNEAQ. Between the trimmed V and J ends, which lost 5 bases and 0 bases, there was a span of 14 bases. This chain's CDR3 is CASSTWTGSSYEQYF. CDR3 nucleotide sequence: TGTGCCAGCAGCACCTGGACGGGGAGCTCCTACGAGCAGTACTTC.

The chain has TRBV27 and TRBJ1-4, with D possibly matching TRBD1 (6 bases). Trimming left V 6 bases short and J 4 bases short, with 18 bases between. The CDR3 has 16 residues. CDR1 MNHEY and CDR2 SMNVEV come from the germline V gene (reference sequence). The CDR3 sequence: CASSPGGGRVNEKLFF. CDR3 nucleotide sequence: TGTGCCAGCAGCCCCGGGGGGGGGCGCGTTAATGAAAAACTGTTTTTT.

The chain is built from TRBV6-1 and TRBJ1-1; 8 positions match TRBD1. The CDR3 totals 16 residues. The germline V gene has CDR1 MNHNS and CDR2 SASEGT. V lost 3 bases and J lost 3; bases outside the gene matches: 9. The CDR3 sequence is CASSDRGRTRYTEAFF. CDR3 DNA sequence: TGTGCCAGCAGTGACAGGGGGCGGACCCGTTACACTGAAGCTTTCTTT.

The rearrangement links TRBV5-1 to TRBJ2-3, with 11 bases identical to TRBD2. Trimming cost V 2 bases and J 4 bases; bases outside gene matches: 3. This CDR3 comprises 15 residues. Looked up from germline, CDR1 is SGHRS and CDR2 is YFSETQ. In DNA, the CDR3 is TGCGCCAGCAGCTTACTAGCGGGGGTGCCAGATACGCAGTATTTT. Translating it yields CASSLLAGVPDTQYF.

This chain connects TRBV5-1 to TRBJ2-7, with TRBD2 as a possible D gene (6 bases). The germline CDR1 and CDR2 sequences are SGHRS and YFSETQ. The CDR3 contains 14 residues. Trimming took 5 bases from V and 6 from J, leaving 18 bases between them. In DNA, the CDR3 is TGCGCCAGCAGACGGGGCCTCGGGAGTCGCGAGCAGTACTTC. It specifies CASRRGLGSREQYF.

The J gene is TRBJ1-1, the V gene TRBV6-5; 9 bases line up with TRBD1. The CDR3 loop spans 15 amino acids. The germline V gene encodes CDR1 MNHEY and CDR2 SVGAGI. The V and J ends lost 7 bases and 0 bases, in that order; junction bases with no gene match: 6. CDR3 sequence: CASKRDRDMNTEAFF. The CDR3 DNA reads TGTGCCAGCAAAAGGGACAGGGACATGAACACTGAAGCTTTCTTT.

V usage is TRBV9 and J usage is TRBJ2-3; 12 bases line up with TRBD2. Unmatched junction bases numbered 7, after V lost 2 bases and J lost 3 bases. Germline V gene sequence: CDR1 SGDLS, CDR2 YYNGEE. The CDR3 totals 17 residues. The CDR3 reads CASSVVASGGATDTQYF. For the CDR3, the DNA is TGTGCCAGCAGCGTCGTTGCTAGCGGGGGGGCAACAGATACGCAGTATTTT. Based on the CDR3 plus reference TRBV9 and TRBJ2-3, the full variable domain is DSGVTQTPKHLITATGQRVTLRCSPRSGDLSVYWYQQSLDQGLQFLIQYYNGEERAKGNILERFSAQQFPDLHSELNLSSLELGDSALYFCASSVVASGGATDTQYFGPGTRLTVL.

This sequence joins TRBV11-2 and TRBJ2-3; 7 nucleotides agree with TRBD1. This CDR3 spans 16 amino acids. Germline V gene sequence: CDR1 SGHAT, CDR2 FQNNGV. With 5 bases clipped from V and 0 bases from J, the junction kept 8 bases outside the gene matches. The CDR3 loop is CASSVDRDSSTDTQYF. The CDR3 DNA sequence: TGTGCCAGCAGCGTTGACAGGGATTCTAGCACAGATACGCAGTATTTT.

This clone has just a few counts. The chain links TRBV4-1 to TRBJ1-5, with TRBD1 matching 11 bases. With 4 bases clipped from V and 9 bases from J, the junction kept 5 bases outside the gene matches. Germline V lookup: CDR1 MGHRA, CDR2 YSYEKL. The CDR3 runs 14 residues. CDR3 amino acids: CASSRGQGATPQHF. The CDR3 coding sequence is TGCGCCAGCAGCCGAGGACAGGGGGCGACGCCCCAGCATTTT.

This clone appeared a single time. J is TRBJ2-1 and V is TRBV9; 7 bases align to TRBD1. V was pared by 4 bases and J by 8 bases, with 12 bases of the junction left unmatched. CDR3 length: 15 residues. Germline V lookup: CDR1 SGDLS, CDR2 YYNGEE. In nucleotides, the CDR3 is TGTGCCAGCAGCCTAGACAGGGTAAATGAGGATGAGCAGTTCTTC. Encoded protein: CASSLDRVNEDEQFF.

The chain couples TRBV6-5 to TRBJ1-1, with D possibly being TRBD1 (6 bases). In germline, CDR1 is MNHEY, CDR2 SVGAGI. V was pared by 8 bases and J by 4 bases, with 17 bases between. The CDR3 is made up of 14 amino acids. CDR3 residues: CASRRPGEGTEAFF. The CDR3 DNA reads as TGTGCCAGCCGGAGGCCAGGGGAAGGCACTGAAGCTTTCTTT.